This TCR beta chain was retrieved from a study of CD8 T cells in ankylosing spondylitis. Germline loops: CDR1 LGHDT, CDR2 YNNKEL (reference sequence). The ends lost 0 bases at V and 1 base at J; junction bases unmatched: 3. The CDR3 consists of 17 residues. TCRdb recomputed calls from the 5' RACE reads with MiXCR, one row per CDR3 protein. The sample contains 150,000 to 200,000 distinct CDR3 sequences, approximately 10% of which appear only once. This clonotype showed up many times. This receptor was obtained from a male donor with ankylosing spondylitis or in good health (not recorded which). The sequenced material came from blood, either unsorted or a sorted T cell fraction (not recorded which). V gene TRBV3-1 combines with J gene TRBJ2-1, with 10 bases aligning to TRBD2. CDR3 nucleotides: TGTGCCAGCAGCCAAGAAATACTAGCGGGATCCTACAATGAGCAGTTCTTC. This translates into CASSQEILAGSYNEQFF.